This record covers a single TCR beta chain. The data derive from a study of control samples from healthy donors and cancer patients. Produced via immunoSEQ multiplex PCR; TCRdb's table is partial and in-frame only. The profile shows 130,000 to 150,000 clones, around nine tenths of them singletons. Trimming pared 4 bases from V and 5 bases from J, leaving 9 bases between. This CDR3 is 12 amino acids long. Germline CDR1 SGHNT, CDR2 YYREEE (reference sequence). The sequence was collected from a man aged 30-40 years in good health. V and J are TRBV5-4 and TRBJ2-5; D gene unclear. Material for sequencing was blood. The CDR3 nucleotides read TGTGCCAGCAGCGAGACCCGGGAGACCCAGTACTTC. It encodes CASSETRETQYF.